Listed below are T cell receptor beta chains from one sample, sequenced in a study of PD-1 blockade in classical Hodgkin lymphoma. Libraries were prepared by immunoSEQ multiplex PCR; TCRdb keeps only in-frame clonotypes and omits some of them. The sample lists some 60,000 clones, more than 80% occurring once. Sequencing used peripheral blood mononuclear cells (PBMCs), obtained at baseline. Receptor source: a human donor with classical Hodgkin lymphoma. The CDR3 runs from the conserved cysteine through the conserved F or W. D genes are given only for firm matches. Not all rows give a size; the values are once, few, many and, for expanded clones, a class.

>TRBV5-3|.|TRBJ2-1|few
CASIPWDNEQFF
TGTGCCAGCATCCCCTGGGACAATGAGCAGTTCTTC
>TRBV6-5|.|TRBJ2-2|.
CASSSPGGSNTGELFF
TGTGCCAGCAGTTCCCCCGGGGGCTCGAACACCGGGGAGCTGTTTTTT
>TRBV6-1|.|TRBJ2-3|.
CASSEGVVGDTQYF
TGTGCCAGCAGTGAGGGAGTAGTCGGAGATACGCAGTATTTT
>TRBV6-7|TRBD1|TRBJ1-2|few
CASSYTPGGFYGYTF
TGTGCCAGCAGTTACACTCCAGGGGGCTTCTATGGCTACACCTTC
>TRBV15|TRBD2|TRBJ2-1|.
CATSREWRGGNNEQFF
TGTGCCACCAGCAGAGAATGGCGCGGGGGGAACAATGAGCAGTTCTTC
>TRBV5-1|.|TRBJ1-1|few
CASSLTMNTEAFF
TGCGCCAGCAGTCTGACAATGAACACTGAAGCTTTCTTT
>TRBV2|TRBD1|TRBJ1-1|.
CASRRQGYTEAFF
TGTGCCAGCAGACGACAGGGGTACACTGAAGCTTTCTTT
>TRBV15|.|TRBJ1-1|once
CATSREELMNTEAFF
TGTGCCACCAGCAGAGAGGAGCTGATGAACACTGAAGCTTTCTTT
>TRBV10-2|.|TRBJ2-3|once
CASSEVGLTDTQYF
TGCGCCAGCAGTGAGGTAGGGCTCACAGATACGCAGTATTTT
>TRBV6-1|TRBD1|TRBJ1-1|.
CASSRDRANEAFF
TGTGCCAGCAGTCGAGACAGGGCTAATGAAGCTTTCTTT
>TRBV7-2|.|TRBJ2-5|.
CASSVAGTKETQYF
TGTGCCAGCAGCGTAGCCGGGACAAAAGAGACCCAGTACTTC
>TRBV15|.|TRBJ2-1|once
CATSRETGAIYNEQFF
TGTGCCACCAGCAGAGAAACGGGGGCTATCTACAATGAGCAGTTCTTC
>TRBV4-1|TRBD1|TRBJ2-7|.
CASSHPDRANEQYF
TGCGCCAGCAGCCACCCGGACAGGGCCAACGAGCAGTACTTC
>TRBV6-5|.|TRBJ2-7|.
CASSYFPRLRDVVYF
TGTGCCAGCAGTTACTTTCCCCGACTTAGGGACGTGGTATACTTC
>TRBV7-3|.|TRBJ2-3|.
CASSFQGSSTDTQYF
TGTGCCAGCAGCTTCCAGGGTTCTAGCACAGATACGCAGTATTTT
>TRBV4-1|.|TRBJ1-5|.
CASSPKRGRPYSNQPQHF
TGCGCCAGCAGCCCTAAAAGGGGCCGGCCTTATAGCAATCAGCCCCAGCATTTT
>TRBV2|TRBD2|TRBJ2-4|.
CASPGGGGNIQYF
TGTGCCAGCCCTGGCGGGGGGGGGAACATTCAGTACTTC
>TRBV30|.|TRBJ2-2|.
CACSRPPTGELFF
TGTGCCTGCTCGCGACCCCCAACCGGGGAGCTGTTTTTT
>TRBV10-3|.|TRBJ2-7|.
CAISAQRGNEQYF
TGTGCCATCAGTGCTCAAAGAGGCAACGAGCAGTACTTC
>TRBV5-1|.|TRBJ2-5|once
CASSLGVAGWTQYF
TGCGCCAGCAGCTTGGGGGTGGCAGGATGGACCCAGTACTTC
>TRBV5-1|.|TRBJ1-4|.
CASSLAGAGTFSPTNEKLFF
TGCGCCAGCAGCTTGGCCGGCGCTGGGACATTCAGTCCAACTAATGAAAAACTGTTTTTT
>TRBV6-1|.|TRBJ1-1|.
CASSLGGTVAFF
TGTGCCAGCTCGCTGGGCGGGACGGTAGCTTTCTTT
>TRBV28|TRBD2|TRBJ2-3|once
CASSTSGGSDTQYF
TGTGCCAGCAGTACTAGCGGGGGATCGGATACGCAGTATTTT
>TRBV6-5|TRBD2|TRBJ2-5|.
CASSYLAGDQETQYF
TGTGCCAGCAGTTACCTAGCGGGGGACCAAGAGACCCAGTACTTC
>TRBV6-6|.|TRBJ2-5|.
CASSYWTEGETQYF
TGTGCCAGCAGTTACTGGACGGAGGGGGAGACCCAGTACTTC
>TRBV10-3|TRBD1|TRBJ1-2|.
CATRTGAYGYTF
TGTGCCACAAGGACAGGGGCCTATGGCTACACCTTC
>TRBV5-1|.|TRBJ1-1|.
CASSLQGTEAFF
TGCGCCAGCAGCTTGCAGGGCACTGAAGCTTTCTTT
>TRBV19|.|TRBJ2-6|.
CASSSGPQGFTGANVLTF
TGTGCCAGTAGTTCCGGTCCACAGGGATTCACTGGGGCCAACGTCCTGACTTTC
>TRBV7-9|TRBD1|TRBJ2-3|once
CASSLTGGPTDTQYF
TGTGCCAGCAGCTTGACAGGGGGCCCGACAGATACGCAGTATTTT
>TRBV30|TRBD2|TRBJ2-3|.
CAWSVVSGGADTQYF
TGTGCCTGGAGTGTTGTTAGCGGGGGGGCAGATACGCAGTATTTT
>TRBV10-3|.|TRBJ1-6|.
CAIKEGAENSPLHF
TGTGCCATCAAGGAAGGGGCCGAGAATTCACCCCTCCACTTT
>TRBV19|.|TRBJ1-1|.
CASRASRVRNTEAFF
TGTGCCAGTAGAGCCTCCCGGGTCCGGAACACTGAAGCTTTCTTT